Below, 20 T cell receptor beta chains from the same sample are listed, as sequenced in a study of cytomegalovirus exposure and HLA in healthy donors. Amplification used 60 Vbeta primers and 13 Jbeta primers. TCRdb's table, derived via immunoSEQ multiplex PCR, lists solely in-frame clones and lacks some. Here the sample spans tens of thousands of clones, 84% being singletons. Sequencing used PBMCs. The source of these receptors is a woman in her late teens or twenties in good health and CMV-seropositive.

The rearrangement links TRBV9 to TRBJ1-4; TRBD1 is a possible D gene (6 bases). Germline V lookup: CDR1 SGDLS, CDR2 YYNGEE. Trimming took 3 bases from V and 4 from J, leaving 13 bases between them. The CDR3 is 15 amino acids. In DNA form, the CDR3 reads TGTGCCAGCAGCGCCGGACAGCCGATTAATGAAAAACTGTTTTTT. Amino acid sequence: CASSAGQPINEKLFF. The full variable domain, rest sourced from reference TRBV9 and TRBJ1-4, is DSGVTQTPKHLITATGQRVTLRCSPRSGDLSVYWYQQSLDQGLQFLIQYYNGEERAKGNILERFSAQQFPDLHSELNLSSLELGDSALYFCASSAGQPINEKLFFGSGTQLSVL.

The chain is built from TRBV6-6 and TRBJ2-7; a weak D match, TRBD2 (6 bases). Trimming took 3 bases from V and 3 from J, leaving 12 bases between them. The length of the CDR3 is 14 residues. Germline CDR1 MNHNY, CDR2 SVGAGI (reference sequence). CDR3: CASSYKQGGYEQYF. The CDR3 DNA follows: TGTGCCAGCAGTTATAAGCAGGGAGGCTACGAGCAGTACTTC.

The chain employs TRBV2 and TRBJ2-1; TRBD2 matches at 10 bases. Germline V lookup: CDR1 SNHLY, CDR2 FYNNEI. V was pared by 2 bases and J by 6 bases, with 4 bases of the junction left unmatched. The CDR3 consists of 15 residues. CDR3 in amino acids: CASSESGGAFNEQFF. The CDR3 DNA reads as TGTGCCAGCAGTGAAAGCGGGGGGGCTTTCAATGAGCAGTTCTTC.

This chain uses TRBV4-1 with TRBJ1-5; unclear D gene. V gave up 4 bases and J gave up 4 bases, with 11 bases separating them. CDR3 length: 14 amino acids. The V gene's germline CDR1 is MGHRA and CDR2 YSYEKL. For the CDR3, the DNA is TGCGCCAGCAGCCTCTCTAACGCGAATCAGCCCCAGCATTTT. It translates to CASSLSNANQPQHF.

This clone came up once. The chain carries TRBV7-2 and TRBJ1-1; 8 bases are shared with TRBD1. CDR3 length: 16 residues. CDR1 and CDR2 from the germline V gene are SGHTA and FQGNSA. Trimming cost V 3 bases and J 4 bases; bases outside gene matches: 10. The CDR3 bases are TGTGCCAGCAGCTTCCGACAGGGGATGGGGGGCACTGAAGCTTTCTTT. Its translation is CASSFRQGMGGTEAFF.

The chain uses TRBV12-5 and TRBJ1-1; possibly TRBD1 for D (5 bases). V lost 8 bases and J 0 bases, leaving 10 bases between the germline ends. The CDR3 totals 13 residues. From germline, CDR1 is LGHNT and CDR2 FRNRAP. This CDR3 reads CASREGLNTEAFF. The CDR3, as DNA: TGTGCTAGTCGGGAGGGGTTGAACACTGAAGCTTTCTTT.

The J gene is TRBJ2-7, the V gene TRBV6-5; TRBD2 aligns across 7 bases. Looked up from germline, CDR1 is MNHEY and CDR2 is SVGAGI. The V segment lost 6 bases and the J segment 2 bases; nucleotides outside the gene matches: 4. There are 13 residues in the CDR3. This CDR3 is CASRNREAYEQYF. The CDR3 DNA reads as TGTGCCAGCAGGAACCGGGAGGCCTACGAGCAGTACTTC.

The rearrangement uses TRBV30 and TRBJ1-4; D perhaps matches TRBD1 (6 bases). The CDR3 loop spans 19 amino acids. V was pared by 0 bases and J by 12 bases, with 32 bases between. Germline loops: CDR1 GTSNPN, CDR2 SVGIG (reference sequence). DNA for the CDR3: TGTGCCTGGAGTGTAATCCGGGTAAAGGGCTACAGGGCGGGGGAGCAACTGTTTTTT. It translates to CAWSVIRVKGYRAGEQLFF. Together with reference TRBV30 and TRBJ1-4, the CDR3 gives the full variable domain: SQTIHQWPATLVQPVGSPLSLECTVEGTSNPNLYWYRQAAGRGLQLLFYSVGIGQISSEVPQNLSASRPQDRQFILSSKKLLLSDSGFYLCAWSVIRVKGYRAGEQLFFGSGTQLSVL.

Here the CDR3 DNA reads TGTGCCAGCAGTTTTAGGGGCCGGGGGGAGCAGTACTTC. Translated, it gives CASSFRGRGEQYF. This chain uses TRBV28 with TRBJ2-7, with a tentative D call TRBD2 (6 bases). V was pared by 3 bases and J by 7 bases, with 13 bases between. The CDR3 has 13 amino acids. Germline CDR1 reads MDHEN; CDR2 reads SYDVKM.

The chain recombines TRBV5-4 with TRBJ2-7, with 9 bases matching TRBD2. Germline CDR1 reads SGHNT; CDR2 reads YYREEE (reference sequence). This CDR3 comprises 16 residues. Unmatched junction bases numbered 13, after V lost 2 bases and J lost 7 bases. CDR3 amino acids: CASSFLGLAGLMEQYF. The DNA for the CDR3 is TGTGCCAGCAGCTTCTTGGGACTAGCAGGGTTGATGGAGCAGTACTTC. Filled out from reference TRBV5-4 and TRBJ2-7, the complete variable domain reads ETGVTQSPTHLIKTRGQQVTLRCSSQSGHNTVSWYQQALGQGPQFIFQYYREEENGRGNFPPRFSGLQFPNYSSELNVNALELDDSALYLCASSFLGLAGLMEQYFGPGTRLTVT.

This clone was seen just once. The chain employs TRBV13 and TRBJ2-7; 7 nucleotides match TRBD2. The V gene end was trimmed by 5 bases and the J gene end by 3 bases; junction bases not matched to a gene: 16. The germline CDR1 and CDR2 sequences are PRHDT and FYEKMQ (reference sequence). This CDR3 contains 17 residues. CDR3 in DNA: TGTGCCAGCAGCGCAAACCGGGGGGACCTCGAGAACTACGAGCAGTACTTC. This encodes CASSANRGDLENYEQYF.

The CDR3: CASSLVPGGSGNTIYF. CDR3 coding DNA: TGTGCCAGCAGCTTAGTTCCCGGGGGCTCTGGAAACACCATATATTTT. The chain has TRBV7-8 and TRBJ1-3; TRBD1 might be the D (5 bases). Germline assignment: CDR1 SGHVS and CDR2 FQNEAQ. This CDR3 contains 16 residues. Trimming removed 1 base at V and 0 bases at J, with 10 bases between.

This chain joins TRBV7-9 and TRBJ2-3, with 12 bases lining up with TRBD2. Germline V gene data show CDR1 as SEHNR and CDR2 as FQNEAQ (reference sequence). The CDR3 loop spans 18 amino acids. V trimming: 5 bases; J trimming: 4 bases; junction bases outside the gene matches: 13. This chain's CDR3 is CASSQALAGGLSSDTQYF. The CDR3 region has the DNA TGTGCCAGCAGCCAGGCCCTAGCGGGGGGGCTTAGTTCAGATACGCAGTATTTT.

The table lists this clone with a few counts. The rearrangement uses TRBV25-1 and TRBJ2-1; 7 bases map to TRBD1. The CDR3 length is 14 residues. The germline CDR1 and CDR2 sequences are MGHDK and SYGVNS. Trimming cost V 7 bases and J 7 bases; bases outside gene matches: 10. The chain's CDR3 is CASTPGTESNEQFF. The CDR3 DNA reads as TGTGCCAGCACCCCCGGGACAGAGAGTAATGAGCAGTTCTTC.

In its sample, this clone was seen once. V is TRBV6-1 and J is TRBJ2-7, with a tentative D call TRBD1 (6 bases). This CDR3 contains 14 residues. CDR1 MNHNS and CDR2 SASEGT come from the germline V gene. The germline V and J ends were trimmed by 11 bases and 2 bases, with 19 bases remaining between them. DNA for the CDR3: TGTGCCGCGAGAGAGGGGGAGAGTACCTACGAGCAGTACTTC. Protein product: CAAREGESTYEQYF.

The rearrangement joins TRBV7-9 to TRBJ2-5; D is possibly TRBD1 (5 bases). This CDR3 comprises 15 residues. Germline V gene lookup returns CDR1 SEHNR and CDR2 FQNEAQ (reference sequence). Trimming pared 5 bases from V and 2 bases from J, leaving 15 bases between. The CDR3, as DNA: TGTGCCAGCAGCGTAACAGGAAATTCGCAAGAGACCCAGTACTTC. Its protein product is CASSVTGNSQETQYF.

The V gene is TRBV19, the J gene TRBJ1-1; D not certain. Germline V gene data show CDR1 as LNHDA and CDR2 as SQIVND (reference sequence). Trimming shortened V by 10 bases and J by 0 bases, and 12 bases separated the two germline ends. The CDR3 has 13 amino acids. This CDR3 is CATSAVVNTEAFF. The DNA of the CDR3 is TGTGCCACCAGCGCAGTCGTGAACACTGAAGCTTTCTTT.

The rearrangement joins TRBV2 to TRBJ1-2; no definite D call. The germline gives CDR1 SNHLY, CDR2 FYNNEI. Deletions cut 4 bases from V and 2 bases from J, with 8 bases between. This CDR3 has 13 amino acids. This chain's CDR3 is CASSAGENYGYTF. The CDR3 region has the DNA TGTGCCAGCAGTGCCGGTGAGAACTATGGCTACACCTTC.

This clone occurred once. The genes are TRBV15 and TRBJ1-1, with 7 bases identical to TRBD1. This CDR3 has 15 amino acids. V lost 0 bases to trimming and J lost 4 bases; unmatched junction nucleotides: 5. Germline CDR1 and CDR2: LNHNV and YYDKDF (reference sequence). The CDR3: CATSRDPGGITEAFF. CDR3 coding DNA: TGTGCCACCAGCAGAGATCCAGGGGGGATCACTGAAGCTTTCTTT.

There are a few counts of this clone. The chain employs TRBV6-5 and TRBJ1-1; D gene ambiguous. Trimming left V 6 bases short and J 1 base short, with 9 bases between. The CDR3 is 13 amino acids. CDR1 and CDR2 from the germline V gene are MNHEY and SVGAGI. DNA for the CDR3: TGTGCCAGCAGAAGAGTAGCGAACACTGAAGCTTTCTTT. It translates to CASRRVANTEAFF.